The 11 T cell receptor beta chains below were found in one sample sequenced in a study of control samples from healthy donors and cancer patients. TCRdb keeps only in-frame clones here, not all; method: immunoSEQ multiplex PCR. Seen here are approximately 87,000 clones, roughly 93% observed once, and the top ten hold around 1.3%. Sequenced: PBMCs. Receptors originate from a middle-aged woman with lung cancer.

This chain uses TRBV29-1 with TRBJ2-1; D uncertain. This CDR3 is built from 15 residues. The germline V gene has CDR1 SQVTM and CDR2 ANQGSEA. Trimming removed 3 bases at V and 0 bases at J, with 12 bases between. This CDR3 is CSVDLGLSSYNEQFF. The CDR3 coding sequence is TGCAGCGTTGACTTGGGGTTAAGCTCCTACAATGAGCAGTTCTTC.

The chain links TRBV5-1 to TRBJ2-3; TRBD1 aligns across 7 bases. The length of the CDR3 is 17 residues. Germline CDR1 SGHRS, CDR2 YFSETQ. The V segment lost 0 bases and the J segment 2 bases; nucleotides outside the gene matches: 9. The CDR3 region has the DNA TGCGCCAGCAGCTTGGTCCCGATAGGACAGGCCACAGATACGCAGTATTTT. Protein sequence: CASSLVPIGQATDTQYF. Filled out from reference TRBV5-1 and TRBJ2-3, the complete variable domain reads KAGVTQTPRYLIKTRGQQVTLSCSPISGHRSVSWYQQTPGQGLQFLFEYFSETQRNKGNFPGRFSGRQFSNSRSEMNVSTLELGDSALYLCASSLVPIGQATDTQYFGPGTRLTVL.

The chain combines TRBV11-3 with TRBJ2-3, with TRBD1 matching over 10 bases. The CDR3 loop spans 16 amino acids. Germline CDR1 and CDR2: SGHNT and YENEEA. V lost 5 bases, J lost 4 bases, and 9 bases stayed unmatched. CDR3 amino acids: CASSPRTGGDPDTQYF. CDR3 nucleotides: TGTGCCAGCAGCCCGCGGACAGGGGGGGATCCAGATACGCAGTATTTT. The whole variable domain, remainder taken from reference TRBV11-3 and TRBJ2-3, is EAGVVQSPRYKIIEKKQPVAFWCNPISGHNTLYWYLQNLGQGPELLIRYENEEAVDDSQLPKDRFSAERLKGVDSTLKIQPAELGDSAVYLCASSPRTGGDPDTQYFGPGTRLTVL.

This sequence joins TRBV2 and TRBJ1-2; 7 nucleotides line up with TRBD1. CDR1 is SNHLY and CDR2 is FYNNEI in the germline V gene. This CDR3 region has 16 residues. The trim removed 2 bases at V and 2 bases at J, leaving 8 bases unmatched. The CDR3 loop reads CASSEPASTGNYGYTF. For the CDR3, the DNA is TGTGCCAGCAGTGAACCAGCCTCGACAGGGAACTATGGCTACACCTTC.

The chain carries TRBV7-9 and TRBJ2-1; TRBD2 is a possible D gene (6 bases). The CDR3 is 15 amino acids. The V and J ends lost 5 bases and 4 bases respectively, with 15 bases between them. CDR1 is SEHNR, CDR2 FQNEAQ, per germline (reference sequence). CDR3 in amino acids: CASSSRPGGYNEQFF. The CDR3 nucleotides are TGTGCCAGCAGCAGCCGGCCTGGGGGGTACAATGAGCAGTTCTTC.

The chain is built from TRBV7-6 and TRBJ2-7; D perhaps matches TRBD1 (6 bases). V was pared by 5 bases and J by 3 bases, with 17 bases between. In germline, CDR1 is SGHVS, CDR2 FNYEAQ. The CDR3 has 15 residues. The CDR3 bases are TGTGCCAGCAGCCCTAAGGGACAAGGCAACTACGAGCAGTACTTC. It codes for CASSPKGQGNYEQYF.

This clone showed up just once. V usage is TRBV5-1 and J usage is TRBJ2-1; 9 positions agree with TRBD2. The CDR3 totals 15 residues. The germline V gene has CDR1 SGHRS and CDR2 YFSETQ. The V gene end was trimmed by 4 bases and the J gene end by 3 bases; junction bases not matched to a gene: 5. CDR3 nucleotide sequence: TGCGCCAGCAGCACCGGCGGGGGGGGCTACAATGAGCAGTTCTTC. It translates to CASSTGGGGYNEQFF.

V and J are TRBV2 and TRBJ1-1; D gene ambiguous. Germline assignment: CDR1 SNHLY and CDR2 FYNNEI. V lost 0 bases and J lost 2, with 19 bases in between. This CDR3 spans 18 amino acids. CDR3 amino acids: CASSEALGIFRLNTEAFF. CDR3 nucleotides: TGTGCCAGCAGTGAAGCGCTAGGGATCTTTCGCCTCAACACTGAAGCTTTCTTT.

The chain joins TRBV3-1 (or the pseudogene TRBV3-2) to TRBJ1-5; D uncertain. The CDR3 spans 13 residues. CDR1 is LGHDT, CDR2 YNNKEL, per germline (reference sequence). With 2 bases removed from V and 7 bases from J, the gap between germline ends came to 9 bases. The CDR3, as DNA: TGTGCCAGCAGCCAAACCCCAGGCCAGCCCCAGCATTTT. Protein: CASSQTPGQPQHF.

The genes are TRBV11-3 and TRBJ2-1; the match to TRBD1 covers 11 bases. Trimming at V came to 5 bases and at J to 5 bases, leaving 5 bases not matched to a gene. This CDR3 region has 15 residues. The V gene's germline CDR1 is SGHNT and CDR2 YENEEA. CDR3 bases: TGTGCCAGCAGCCACCGGGACAGGGGGGACAATGAGCAGTTCTTC. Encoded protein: CASSHRDRGDNEQFF.

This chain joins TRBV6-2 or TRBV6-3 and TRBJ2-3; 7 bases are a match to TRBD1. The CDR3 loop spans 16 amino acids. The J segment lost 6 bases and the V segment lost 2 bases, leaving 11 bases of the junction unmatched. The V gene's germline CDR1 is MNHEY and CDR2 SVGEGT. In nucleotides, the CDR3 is TGTGCCAGCAGTTACCCGAGGACAGGTACAGGGGATACGCAGTATTTT. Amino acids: CASSYPRTGTGDTQYF.